Shown below are 18 T cell receptor beta chains from a single sample sequenced in a study of post-analysis software for immune sequencing data. Study-level points and caveats: In patients, TRBV5-6, TRBV5-1 and TRBV20-1 belonged to five or six TRBV segments found more frequently than in controls.

Their specific antigens are unknown. Researchers reported that TCR beta cDNA libraries carried unique molecular identifiers. TCRdb analysed the PCR reads with MiXCR anew, one entry per CDR3 protein. The table records 650,000 to 900,000 distinct CDR3 sequences, about 43% of them present only once. The sequenced sample consisted of blood. The receptors derive from a girl aged 5 to 17 with multiple sclerosis.

The chain uses TRBV20-1 and TRBJ2-5; D is uncertain. Trimming took off 7 bases at V and 2 bases at J, with 14 bases between the two ends. The CDR3 contains 13 residues. Per germline, CDR1 DFQATT and CDR2 SNEGSKA (reference sequence). CDR3 bases: TGCAGTGTTAGGTCCGACTGGCAAGAGACCCAGTACTTC. The encoded protein is CSVRSDWQETQYF.

This clonotype was counted only a few times. This chain uses TRBV6-5 with TRBJ2-6, with D perhaps TRBD1 (8 bases). V was cut by 0 bases and J by 0 bases, with 15 bases left in between. This CDR3 region has 19 residues. Germline lookup yields CDR1 MNHEY and CDR2 SVGAGI. The CDR3 protein is CASSYSTGGARSGANVLTF. The CDR3 DNA is TGTGCCAGCAGTTACTCCACAGGGGGGGCCCGCTCTGGGGCCAACGTCCTGACTTTC.

This clonotype appeared a single time. V gene TRBV9 combines with J gene TRBJ1-5; D unclear. This CDR3 comprises 15 residues. Germline assignment: CDR1 SGDLS and CDR2 YYNGEE. V lost 0 bases to trimming and J lost 6 bases, with 13 bases between them. The CDR3 loop reads CASSVDPGKGQPQHF. The CDR3 DNA follows: TGTGCCAGCAGCGTAGATCCGGGTAAAGGTCAGCCCCAGCATTTT. The full variable domain, completed using reference TRBV9 and TRBJ1-5, is DSGVTQTPKHLITATGQRVTLRCSPRSGDLSVYWYQQSLDQGLQFLIQYYNGEERAKGNILERFSAQQFPDLHSELNLSSLELGDSALYFCASSVDPGKGQPQHFGDGTRLSIL.

The V call is TRBV20-1, the J call TRBJ1-6; D unclear. The CDR3 length is 13 residues. Trimming cost V 0 bases and J 8 bases, with 8 bases left between them. The germline V gene encodes CDR1 DFQATT and CDR2 SNEGSKA (reference sequence). CDR3 coding DNA: TGCAGTGCTAGAGATGTAGTCGATTCACCCCTCCACTTT. Translated, it gives CSARDVVDSPLHF.

The chain recombines TRBV12-3 or TRBV12-4 with TRBJ2-5; TRBD1 matches at 8 bases. This CDR3 is built from 16 residues. Trimming cost V 1 base and J 0 bases; bases outside gene matches: 4. CDR3: CASSLVGTGYQETQYF. The CDR3, as DNA: TGTGCCAGCAGTTTAGTTGGGACAGGATACCAAGAGACCCAGTACTTC.

This chain connects TRBV5-5 to TRBJ2-5; D is possibly TRBD2 (5 bases). Germline CDR1 reads SGHKS; CDR2 reads YYEKEE (reference sequence). CDR3 length equals 15 residues. V lost 4 bases to trimming and J lost 2 bases, with 15 bases between them. For the CDR3, the DNA is TGTGCCAGCAGCGCGATCTTCGGGGAACAAGAGACCCAGTACTTC. It yields the protein CASSAIFGEQETQYF.

This clonotype was seen ten or more times. The chain is built from TRBV27 and TRBJ2-7; D gene ambiguous. CDR3 length: 13 residues. The germline V and J ends were trimmed by 0 bases and 2 bases, with 5 bases remaining between them. Germline CDR1 reads MNHEY; CDR2 reads SMNVEV (reference sequence). The CDR3 DNA sequence: TGTGCCAGCAGTTTATCCGCCGCCTACGAGCAGTACTTC. It translates to CASSLSAAYEQYF.

V and J are TRBV2 and TRBJ2-1; TRBD2 might be the D (7 bases). The V end lost 7 bases, the J end lost 8 bases, and 15 bases lay between the germline ends. The CDR3 is made up of 13 amino acids. CDR1 and CDR2 (germline): SNHLY, FYNNEI. CDR3 protein: CASTEGGVDEQFF. CDR3 coding DNA: TGTGCCAGCACCGAGGGGGGGGTAGATGAGCAGTTCTTC.

V gene TRBV7-2 combines with J gene TRBJ1-4; D perhaps matches TRBD1 (5 bases). V was pared by 5 bases and J by 4 bases, with 17 bases between. Per the germline V gene, CDR1 is SGHTA and CDR2 is FQGNSA. The CDR3 has 16 amino acids. CDR3 loop: CASSSGRGAGNEKLFF. CDR3 DNA sequence: TGTGCCAGCAGCAGCGGAAGGGGCGCGGGTAATGAAAAACTGTTTTTT.

This chain connects TRBV7-2 to TRBJ2-1, with 7 bases identical to TRBD1. Germline CDR1 is SGHTA and CDR2 is FQGNSA. This CDR3 spans 16 amino acids. The ends lost 5 bases at V and 3 bases at J; junction bases unmatched: 10. The CDR3, as DNA: TGTGCCAGCAGCGAGGTGGGGGACAGTAACTACAATGAGCAGTTCTTC. This sequence encodes CASSEVGDSNYNEQFF.

V is TRBV29-1 and J is TRBJ2-7; 11 nucleotides line up with TRBD2. The DNA end is more similar to TRBJ2-5, so the J call may be wrong. The germline V gene encodes CDR1 SQVTM and CDR2 ANQGSEA. CDR3 length equals 16 residues. The CDR3 nucleotides read TGCAGCGTTGGGCCCCCGGGACTAGCGGAAAAGGGGACCCAGTACTTC. Residues: CSVGPPGLAEKGTQYF.

The chain has TRBV3-1 and TRBJ2-7, with D hard to call. Germline lookup yields CDR1 LGHDT and CDR2 YNNKEL (reference sequence). The CDR3 has 15 residues. The V gene lost 5 bases and the J gene lost 3 bases, with 17 bases spanning the gap. The CDR3 region has the DNA TGTGCCAGCAGCTACCGGACGGCCGGAAGCTACGAGCAGTACTTC. It yields the protein CASSYRTAGSYEQYF.

The chain carries TRBV30 and TRBJ1-4; 9 bases agree with TRBD1. This CDR3 is 15 amino acids long. CDR1 is GTSNPN and CDR2 is SVGIG in the germline V gene (reference sequence). V gave up 5 bases and J gave up 5 bases; unmatched junction bases: 9. The CDR3 bases are TGTGCCTGGCAGACAGGGGGGTTTCGCAATGAAAAACTGTTTTTT. This sequence encodes CAWQTGGFRNEKLFF.

V is TRBV6-6 and J is TRBJ2-5, with 9 bases matching TRBD2. The J call may be mistaken, given a closer DNA end match to TRBJ2-7. The CDR3 consists of 14 residues. Looked up from germline, CDR1 is MNHNY and CDR2 is SVGAGI (reference sequence). CDR3 sequence reads: CASRSSGNNYEQYF. CDR3 bases: TGTGCCAGCAGATCTAGCGGGAATAACTACGAGCAGTACTTC.

This chain uses TRBV5-6 with TRBJ2-5; TRBD2 matches 7 bases. The J call is in doubt because the DNA end fits TRBJ2-1 better. The length of the CDR3 is 12 residues. The germline gives CDR1 SGHDT, CDR2 YYEEEE. The CDR3 DNA follows: TGTGCCAGCAGCTTGTGGAGCGGGACCCAGTTCTTC. Protein sequence: CASSLWSGTQFF.

This clonotype was seen a few times. The chain combines TRBV12-5 with TRBJ2-7; TRBD1 agrees at 8 bases. The length of the CDR3 is 16 residues. The V gene's germline CDR1 is LGHNT and CDR2 FRNRAP. Trimming cost V 2 bases and J 3 bases; bases outside gene matches: 9. CDR3 DNA sequence: TGTGCTAGTGGTTTGAGGCATGCGACAGGGGACTACGAGCAGTACTTC. As protein: CASGLRHATGDYEQYF. The full variable domain, rest sourced from reference TRBV12-5 and TRBJ2-7, is DARVTQTPRHKVTEMGQEVTMRCQPILGHNTVFWYRQTMMQGLELLAYFRNRAPLDDSGMPKDRFSAEMPDATLATLKIQPSEPRDSAVYFCASGLRHATGDYEQYFGPGTRLTVT.

This clonotype was counted once. This chain connects TRBV6-5 to TRBJ2-4; 7 nucleotides align to TRBD1. The J call may be incorrect, as the DNA end agrees better with TRBJ2-7. The CDR3 loop spans 13 amino acids. Germline loops: CDR1 MNHEY, CDR2 SVGAGI. The CDR3 sequence: CATLGGAGYEQYF. In DNA form, the CDR3 reads TGTGCCACCCTAGGGGGCGCGGGTTACGAGCAGTACTTC.

This chain links TRBV20-1 with TRBJ2-7; 9 bases are a match to TRBD1. The ends lost 0 bases at V and 4 bases at J; junction bases unmatched: 4. This CDR3 has 14 amino acids. Per germline, CDR1 DFQATT and CDR2 SNEGSKA (reference sequence). For the CDR3, the DNA is TGCAGTGCTAGAGATCGGACAGGGGCGTACGAGCAGTACTTC. Its translation is CSARDRTGAYEQYF.